Listed here are 24 T cell receptor beta chains from one sample, sequenced in a study of T cell changes during pregnancy in multiple sclerosis. Method: immunoSEQ multiplex PCR; TCRdb's copy keeps in-frame clones and lacks some. In the table there are more than 70,000 clones, 91% of which are singletons. The source was peripheral blood, collected after pregnancy. Receptors originate from a female donor in good health, enrolled as a control in a pregnancy study.

The V call is TRBV28, the J call TRBJ1-6, with 10 bases identical to TRBD1. J lost 10 bases, V lost 3 bases, and 9 bases had no gene match. Germline lookup yields CDR1 MDHEN and CDR2 SYDVKM. The CDR3 loop spans 16 amino acids. The chain's CDR3 is CASSFSDRGLRSPLHF. CDR3 coding DNA: TGTGCCAGCAGTTTCTCCGACAGGGGGCTCAGATCACCCCTCCACTTT.

The chain links TRBV6-5 to TRBJ2-7; the D gene is possibly TRBD1 (5 bases). CDR1 MNHEY and CDR2 SVGAGI come from the germline V gene. The CDR3 is made up of 13 amino acids. Trimming left V 0 bases short and J 5 bases short, with 8 bases between. DNA for the CDR3: TGTGCCAGCAGTTACTCGGCAGGGCACGAGCAGTACTTC. Protein: CASSYSAGHEQYF.

This clone appeared a few times. The chain links TRBV7-2 to TRBJ1-4; tentatively, D is TRBD1 (6 bases). Per the germline V gene, CDR1 is SGHTA and CDR2 is FQGNSA. Trimming removed 6 bases at V and 4 bases at J, with 15 bases between. The CDR3 is 15 amino acids. DNA of the CDR3: TGTGCCAGCAGTAGAGGCGGACAGCTTAATGAAAAACTGTTTTTT. This sequence encodes CASSRGGQLNEKLFF.

The rearrangement uses TRBV2 and TRBJ2-1; weak D call: TRBD2 (5 bases). The CDR3 is made up of 17 amino acids. V lost 3 bases to trimming and J lost 7 bases, with 22 bases between them. CDR1 and CDR2 (germline): SNHLY, FYNNEI. The CDR3 DNA sequence: TGTGCCAGCAGTGATTATGGCGGTACTAGTGGCCTGAATGAGCAGTTCTTC. The encoded protein is CASSDYGGTSGLNEQFF.

The sample holds one count of this clone. V gene TRBV2 combines with J gene TRBJ1-5, with 9 bases fitting TRBD1. This CDR3 spans 15 amino acids. V lost 7 bases, J lost 0 bases, and 4 bases stayed unmatched. CDR1 is SNHLY and CDR2 is FYNNEI in the germline V gene. CDR3 sequence (DNA): TGTGCCAGCAATTCGGGACAGGGTAGCAATCAGCCCCAGCATTTT. This encodes CASNSGQGSNQPQHF.

This clone occurred once. The J gene is TRBJ2-7, the V gene TRBV11-1; tentatively, D is TRBD2 (5 bases). V lost 1 base, J lost 2 bases, and 12 bases lay in between. Germline V gives CDR1 SGHAT, CDR2 FQDESV (reference sequence). The CDR3 is 15 amino acids. CDR3 coding DNA: TGTGCCAGCAGCTTAGAGAGCGGCAGAACCTACGAGCAGTACTTC. Protein product: CASSLESGRTYEQYF. Complete variable domain (other parts from reference TRBV11-1 and TRBJ2-7): EAEVAQSPRYKITEKSQAVAFWCDPISGHATLYWYRQILGQGPELLVQFQDESVVDDSQLPKDRFSAERLKGVDSTLKIQPAELGDSAMYLCASSLESGRTYEQYFGPGTRLTVT.

This clone came up a few times. The chain is built from TRBV27 and TRBJ1-2, with D perhaps TRBD1 (6 bases). Trimming stripped 2 bases from V and 2 bases from J, with 6 bases between. CDR3 length equals 13 residues. Germline V gene data show CDR1 as MNHEY and CDR2 as SMNVEV (reference sequence). CDR3 protein: CASSLTGNYGYTF. The CDR3 DNA sequence: TGTGCCAGCAGTTTAACAGGGAACTATGGCTACACCTTC.

V and J are TRBV5-6 and TRBJ1-2; 7 bases are a match to TRBD1. The germline gives CDR1 SGHDT, CDR2 YYEEEE. CDR3 length: 13 residues. Trimming cost V 4 bases and J 4 bases; bases outside gene matches: 4. Here the CDR3 reads CASSLQGPYGYTF. The CDR3 DNA follows: TGTGCCAGCAGCCTACAGGGGCCCTATGGCTACACCTTC.

The gene calls are TRBV10-3 and TRBJ2-1; D ambiguous. Per germline, CDR1 ENHRY and CDR2 SYGVKD. Trimming left V 4 bases short and J 4 bases short, with 8 bases between. The CDR3 covers 13 residues. The CDR3 bases are TGTGCCATCAGTGGCGGCGTATACAATGAGCAGTTCTTC. Its protein is CAISGGVYNEQFF.

The chain is built from TRBV18 and TRBJ1-3; TRBD1 is a possible D gene (6 bases). The length of the CDR3 is 15 residues. Germline V CDR1 and CDR2: KGHSH, LQKENI. The V gene lost 2 bases and the J gene lost 2 bases, with 10 bases spanning the gap. CDR3 sequence reads: CASSPRTDTGNTIYF. The CDR3 DNA sequence: TGTGCCAGCTCACCAAGGACAGATACTGGAAACACCATATATTTT.

The chain couples TRBV5-1 to TRBJ2-2, with D hard to call. From germline, CDR1 is SGHRS and CDR2 YFSETQ. The CDR3 runs 16 residues. V gave up 0 bases and J gave up 0 bases, with 9 bases separating them. CDR3 in DNA: TGCGCCAGCAGCTTGGGGCAGGTTACGAACACCGGGGAGCTGTTTTTT. Its protein product is CASSLGQVTNTGELFF. Full variable domain (rest looked up from reference TRBV5-1 and TRBJ2-2): KAGVTQTPRYLIKTRGQQVTLSCSPISGHRSVSWYQQTPGQGLQFLFEYFSETQRNKGNFPGRFSGRQFSNSRSEMNVSTLELGDSALYLCASSLGQVTNTGELFFGEGSRLTVL.

The chain is built from TRBV29-1 and TRBJ1-2, with 11 bases aligning to TRBD1. The V gene end was trimmed by 5 bases and the J gene end by 3 bases; junction bases not matched to a gene: 5. CDR3 length equals 14 residues. Germline values: CDR1 SQVTM, CDR2 ANQGSEA. The CDR3 protein is CSVIGTGGHYGYTF. CDR3 in DNA: TGCAGCGTTATAGGGACAGGGGGACACTATGGCTACACCTTC.

The V call is TRBV7-9, the J call TRBJ2-5, with 9 bases lining up with TRBD2. CDR1 SEHNR and CDR2 FQNEAQ come from the germline V gene (reference sequence). The length of the CDR3 is 19 residues. V dropped 5 bases and J dropped 5; count of bases not matched to a gene: 21. CDR3 residues: CASSPALPILSGGYETQYF. CDR3 nucleotide sequence: TGTGCCAGCAGCCCCGCGCTACCTATATTAAGCGGGGGGTATGAGACCCAGTACTTC.

In its sample, this clone was seen once. The chain is built from TRBV4-3 and TRBJ2-7; 9 positions match TRBD2. The CDR3 covers 14 residues. The J segment lost 3 bases and the V segment lost 2 bases, leaving 2 bases of the junction unmatched. The germline V gene encodes CDR1 LGHNA and CDR2 YSLEER. DNA of the CDR3: TGCGCCAGCAGCCAAAGCGGGGGGTACTACGAGCAGTACTTC. This encodes CASSQSGGYYEQYF.

The chain employs TRBV18 and TRBJ2-3; 10 bases are shared with TRBD2. The germline gives CDR1 KGHSH, CDR2 LQKENI. After removal of 3 bases from V and 4 bases from J, the junction contained 4 bases not matched to a gene. The CDR3 loop spans 15 amino acids. CDR3 in DNA: TGTGCCAGCTCACCGCCCAGCGGGGGGGCAGATACGCAGTATTTT. Its translation: CASSPPSGGADTQYF.

This rearrangement joins TRBV19 to TRBJ2-3; TRBD1 is a possible D gene (6 bases). Trimming shortened V by 3 bases and J by 4 bases, and 14 bases separated the two germline ends. Germline CDR1 reads LNHDA; CDR2 reads SQIVND (reference sequence). This CDR3 is 15 amino acids long. The CDR3 nucleotides read TGTGCCAGTAGTATGGTTTCAGGGGCTGCAGATACGCAGTATTTT. Translation: CASSMVSGAADTQYF.

J is TRBJ2-5 and V is TRBV5-1, with 8 bases that match TRBD2. Looked up from germline, CDR1 is SGHRS and CDR2 is YFSETQ. The CDR3 runs 15 residues. Trimming cost V 0 bases and J 4 bases; bases outside gene matches: 5. The CDR3 nucleotides read TGCGCCAGCAGCTTGGTGAGCGGGGGCAGAGAGACCCAGTACTTC. Amino acids: CASSLVSGGRETQYF.

The chain recombines TRBV9 with TRBJ2-7; 7 bases are shared with TRBD1. V shed 0 bases and J 5 bases; nucleotides not matched to a gene: 14. In germline, CDR1 is SGDLS, CDR2 YYNGEE. The CDR3 loop spans 17 amino acids. The CDR3 DNA reads as TGTGCCAGCAGCGTAGACGGGACAGTGACTTACCGACACGAGCAGTACTTC. It translates to CASSVDGTVTYRHEQYF. The full variable domain, its missing parts supplied by reference TRBV9 and TRBJ2-7, is DSGVTQTPKHLITATGQRVTLRCSPRSGDLSVYWYQQSLDQGLQFLIQYYNGEERAKGNILERFSAQQFPDLHSELNLSSLELGDSALYFCASSVDGTVTYRHEQYFGPGTRLTVT.

The gene calls are TRBV5-1 and TRBJ1-1; D remains ambiguous. This CDR3 contains 12 residues. Germline values: CDR1 SGHRS, CDR2 YFSETQ. V shed 4 bases and J shed 2 bases, with 6 bases lying between them. CDR3 loop: CASSPGNTEAFF. In DNA, the CDR3 is TGCGCCAGCAGCCCAGGCAACACTGAAGCTTTCTTT.

This chain uses TRBV18 with TRBJ2-5, with TRBD2 identical over 7 bases. Germline CDR1 is KGHSH and CDR2 is LQKENI. The CDR3 runs 16 residues. J gave up 3 bases and V 8 bases, and 15 bases lay outside the gene matches. The CDR3 nucleotides are TGTGCCAGCACCTACGCGAGCGGGGCGAGCGAAGAGACCCAGTACTTC. This encodes CASTYASGASEETQYF.

V gene TRBV6-1 combines with J gene TRBJ1-5; D ambiguous. The V gene lost 4 bases and the J gene lost 5 bases, with 6 bases spanning the gap. This CDR3 has 12 amino acids. The germline V gene encodes CDR1 MNHNS and CDR2 SASEGT. The CDR3 spells CASSASDQPQHF. For the CDR3, the DNA is TGTGCCAGCAGTGCCTCTGATCAGCCCCAGCATTTT.

The chain links TRBV11-2 to TRBJ2-5; weak D call: TRBD1 (5 bases). V was cut by 0 bases and J by 7 bases, with 15 bases left in between. Per germline, CDR1 SGHAT and CDR2 FQNNGV. The CDR3 has 15 residues. CDR3 in amino acids: CASSLDGPVTGTQYF. In DNA form, the CDR3 reads TGTGCCAGCAGCTTAGATGGTCCAGTCACAGGGACCCAGTACTTC.

The chain joins TRBV4-3 to TRBJ1-2; the D gene is possibly TRBD1 (6 bases). The germline V and J ends were trimmed by 1 base and 4 bases, with 16 bases remaining between them. The CDR3 is made up of 16 amino acids. Germline CDR1 is LGHNA and CDR2 is YSLEER. The CDR3 spells CASSQGAQGRIYGYTF. CDR3 DNA sequence: TGCGCCAGCAGCCAAGGCGCACAGGGTCGTATCTATGGCTACACCTTC.

V is TRBV5-1 and J is TRBJ1-2; TRBD1 aligns across 7 bases. V lost 3 bases and J lost 0; bases outside the gene matches: 5. Germline assignment: CDR1 SGHRS and CDR2 YFSETQ. The CDR3 sequence is 15 residues long. CDR3 coding DNA: TGCGCCAGCAGCTCAGGGGGGATCTCTAACTATGGCTACACCTTC. This translates into CASSSGGISNYGYTF.